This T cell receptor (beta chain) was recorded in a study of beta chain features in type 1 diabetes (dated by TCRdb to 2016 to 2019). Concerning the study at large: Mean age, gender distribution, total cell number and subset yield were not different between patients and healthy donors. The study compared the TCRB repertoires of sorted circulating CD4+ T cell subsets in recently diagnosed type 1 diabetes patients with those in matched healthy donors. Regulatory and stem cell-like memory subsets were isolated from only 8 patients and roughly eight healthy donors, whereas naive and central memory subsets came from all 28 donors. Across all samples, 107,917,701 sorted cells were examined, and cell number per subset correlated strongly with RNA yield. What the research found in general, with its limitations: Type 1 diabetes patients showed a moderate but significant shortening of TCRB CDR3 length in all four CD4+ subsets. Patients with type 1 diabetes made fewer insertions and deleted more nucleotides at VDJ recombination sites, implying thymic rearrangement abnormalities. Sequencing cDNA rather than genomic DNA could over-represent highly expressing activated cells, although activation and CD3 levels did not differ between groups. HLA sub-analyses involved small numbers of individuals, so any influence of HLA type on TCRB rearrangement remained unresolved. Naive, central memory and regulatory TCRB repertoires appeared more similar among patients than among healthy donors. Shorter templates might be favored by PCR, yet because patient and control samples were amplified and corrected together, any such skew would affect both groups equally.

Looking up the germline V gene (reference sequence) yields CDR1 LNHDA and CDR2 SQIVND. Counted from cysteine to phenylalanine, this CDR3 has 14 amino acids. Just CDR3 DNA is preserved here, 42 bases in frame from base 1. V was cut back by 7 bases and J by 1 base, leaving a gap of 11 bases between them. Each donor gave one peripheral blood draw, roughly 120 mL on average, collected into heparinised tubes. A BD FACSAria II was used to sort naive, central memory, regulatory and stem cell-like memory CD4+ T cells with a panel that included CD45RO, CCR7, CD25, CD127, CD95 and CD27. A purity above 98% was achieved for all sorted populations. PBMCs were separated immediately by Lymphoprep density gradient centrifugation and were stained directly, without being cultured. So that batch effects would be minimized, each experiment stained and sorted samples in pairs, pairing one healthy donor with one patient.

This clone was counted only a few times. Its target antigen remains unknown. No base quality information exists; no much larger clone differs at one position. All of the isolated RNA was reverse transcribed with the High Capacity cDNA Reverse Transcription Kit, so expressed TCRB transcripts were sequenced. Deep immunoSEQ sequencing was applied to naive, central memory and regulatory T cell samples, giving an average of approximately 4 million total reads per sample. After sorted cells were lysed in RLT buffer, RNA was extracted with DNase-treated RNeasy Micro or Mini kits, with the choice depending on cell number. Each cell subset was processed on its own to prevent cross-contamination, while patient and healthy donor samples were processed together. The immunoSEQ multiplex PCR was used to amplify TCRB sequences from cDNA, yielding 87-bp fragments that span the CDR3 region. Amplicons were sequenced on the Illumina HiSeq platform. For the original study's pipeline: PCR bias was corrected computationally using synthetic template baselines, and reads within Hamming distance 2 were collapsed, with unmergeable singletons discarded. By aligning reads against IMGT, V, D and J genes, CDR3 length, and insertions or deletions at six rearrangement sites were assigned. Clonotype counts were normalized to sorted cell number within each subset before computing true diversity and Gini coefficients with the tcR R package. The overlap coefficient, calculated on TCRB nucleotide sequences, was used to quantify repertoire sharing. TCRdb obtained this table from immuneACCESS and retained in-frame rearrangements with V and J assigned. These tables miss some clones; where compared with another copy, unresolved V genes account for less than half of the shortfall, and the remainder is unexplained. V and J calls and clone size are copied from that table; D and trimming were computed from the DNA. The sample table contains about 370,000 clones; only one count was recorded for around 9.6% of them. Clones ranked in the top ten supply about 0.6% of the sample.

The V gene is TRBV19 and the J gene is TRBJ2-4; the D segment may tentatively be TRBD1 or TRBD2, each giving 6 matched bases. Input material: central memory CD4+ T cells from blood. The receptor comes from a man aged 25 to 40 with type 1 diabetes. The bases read TGTGCCAGTAACAGGGCGGGGGCCAAAAACATTCAGTACTTC. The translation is CASNRAGAKNIQYF.